The clone carrying this TCR beta chain came up once. These data come from a study of control samples from healthy donors and cancer patients. TCRdb keeps only in-frame clones here, not all; method: immunoSEQ multiplex PCR. The repertoire holds about 130,000 clones, with roughly 86% as singletons. V lost 1 base to trimming and J lost 1 base, with 11 bases between them. This CDR3 is built from 16 residues. Germline V lookup: CDR1 LNHDA, CDR2 SQIVND (reference sequence). The rearrangement joins TRBV19 to TRBJ1-5; possibly TRBD1 for D (5 bases). Sequenced input: PBMCs. This receptor was obtained from a man in his fifties with head and neck cancer. The CDR3 region is CASSIGAGRSNQPQHF. CDR3 sequence (DNA): TGTGCCAGTAGTATAGGGGCAGGGAGGAGCAATCAGCCCCAGCATTTT.